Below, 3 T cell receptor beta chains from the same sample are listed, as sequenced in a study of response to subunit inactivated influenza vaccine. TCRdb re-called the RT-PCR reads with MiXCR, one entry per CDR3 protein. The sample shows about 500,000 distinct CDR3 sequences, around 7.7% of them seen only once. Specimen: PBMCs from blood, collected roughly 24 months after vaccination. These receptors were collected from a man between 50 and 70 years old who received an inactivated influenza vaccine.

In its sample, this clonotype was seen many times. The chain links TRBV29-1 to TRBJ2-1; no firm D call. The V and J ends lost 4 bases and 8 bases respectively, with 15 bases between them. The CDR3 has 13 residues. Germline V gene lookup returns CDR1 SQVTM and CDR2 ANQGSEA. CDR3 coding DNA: TGCAGCGTTGTGGGGATGGTAGACGATGAGCAGTTCTTC. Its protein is CSVVGMVDDEQFF.

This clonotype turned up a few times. The CDR3 DNA sequence: TGTGCCAGCAGTTTATCACGGACGACAGGGGGCTTATCTGGCTACACCTTC. Amino acids: CASSLSRTTGGLSGYTF. The chain combines TRBV27 with TRBJ1-2; 10 bases align to TRBD1. From germline, CDR1 is MNHEY and CDR2 SMNVEV (reference sequence). V shed 0 bases and J 7 bases; nucleotides not matched to a gene: 11. The CDR3 is 17 residues long.

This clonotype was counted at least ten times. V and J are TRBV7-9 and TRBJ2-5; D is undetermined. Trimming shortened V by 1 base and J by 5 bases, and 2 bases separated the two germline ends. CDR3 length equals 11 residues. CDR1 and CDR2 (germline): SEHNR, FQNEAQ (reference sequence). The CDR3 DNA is TGTGCCAGCAGCTTAGATGAGACCCAGTACTTC. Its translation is CASSLDETQYF. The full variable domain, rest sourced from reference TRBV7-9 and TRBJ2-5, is DTGVSQNPRHKITKRGQNVTFRCDPISEHNRLYWYRQTLGQGPEFLTYFQNEAQLEKSRLLSDRFSAERPKGSFSTLEIQRTEQGDSAMYLCASSLDETQYFGPGTRLLVL.